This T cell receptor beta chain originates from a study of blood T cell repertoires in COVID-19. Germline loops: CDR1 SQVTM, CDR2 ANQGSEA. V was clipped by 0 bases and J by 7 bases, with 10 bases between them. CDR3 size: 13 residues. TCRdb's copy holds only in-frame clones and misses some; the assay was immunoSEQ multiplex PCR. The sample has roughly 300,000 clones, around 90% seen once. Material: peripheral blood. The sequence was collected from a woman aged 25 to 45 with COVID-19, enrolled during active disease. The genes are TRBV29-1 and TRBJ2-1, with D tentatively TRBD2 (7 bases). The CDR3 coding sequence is TGCAGCGTTGAAGATGGGAGGGGGAATGAGCAGTTCTTC. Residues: CSVEDGRGNEQFF.